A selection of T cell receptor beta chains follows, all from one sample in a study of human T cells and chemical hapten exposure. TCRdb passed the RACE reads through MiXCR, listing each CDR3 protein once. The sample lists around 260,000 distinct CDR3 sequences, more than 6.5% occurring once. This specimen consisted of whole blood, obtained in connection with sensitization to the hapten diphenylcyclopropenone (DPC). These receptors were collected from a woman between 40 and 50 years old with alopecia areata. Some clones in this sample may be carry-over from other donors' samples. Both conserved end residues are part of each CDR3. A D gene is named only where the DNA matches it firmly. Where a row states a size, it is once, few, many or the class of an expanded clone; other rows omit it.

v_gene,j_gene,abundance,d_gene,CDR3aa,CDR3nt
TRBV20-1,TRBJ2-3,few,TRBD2,CSPRAGVIDTQYF,TGCAGCCCCAGGGCGGGAGTAATAGATACGCAGTATTTT
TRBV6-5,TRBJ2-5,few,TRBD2,CASLPGGAGEETQYF,TGTGCCAGCCTACCGGGGGGGGCGGGCGAAGAGACCCAGTACTTC
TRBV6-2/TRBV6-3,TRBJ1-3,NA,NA,CASSYGGHGNTIYF,TGTGCCAGCAGTTACGGGGGCCATGGAAACACCATATATTTT
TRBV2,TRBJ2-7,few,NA,CASSPQGYYEQYF,TGTGCCAGCTCCCCCCAGGGCTACTACGAGCAGTACTTC
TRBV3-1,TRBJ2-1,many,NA,CASSQVRGEHEQFF,TGTGCCAGCAGCCAAGTCAGGGGGGAGCATGAGCAGTTCTTC
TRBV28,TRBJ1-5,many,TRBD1,CASSVQGVNQPQHF,TGTGCCAGCAGTGTCCAGGGGGTCAATCAGCCCCAGCATTTT
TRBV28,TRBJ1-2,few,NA,CASSPIWTDGYTF,TGTGCCAGCAGTCCAATATGGACGGATGGCTACACCTTC
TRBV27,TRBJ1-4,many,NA,CASSLGGRGNEKLFF,TGTGCCAGCAGTTTAGGAGGGCGGGGTAATGAAAAACTGTTTTTT
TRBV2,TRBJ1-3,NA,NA,CASSETPGNTIYF,TGTGCCAGCAGTGAGACCCCTGGAAACACCATATATTTT
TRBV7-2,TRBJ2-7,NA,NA,CASSHNGAGPYEQYF,TGTGCCAGCAGCCACAATGGGGCTGGGCCCTACGAGCAGTACTTC
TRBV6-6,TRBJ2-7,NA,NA,CASSYRQVYEQYF,TGTGCCAGCAGTTACCGACAGGTCTACGAGCAGTACTTC
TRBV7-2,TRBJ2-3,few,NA,CASSFWRGSGLSTDTQYF,TGTGCCAGCAGCTTTTGGCGAGGGAGCGGACTAAGCACAGATACGCAGTATTTT
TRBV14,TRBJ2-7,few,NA,CASSPKQGRGSYEQYF,TGTGCCAGCAGCCCCAAACAGGGCCGGGGTTCCTACGAGCAGTACTTC
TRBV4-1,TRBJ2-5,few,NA,CASSLIQKQETQYF,TGCGCCAGCAGCCTCATCCAGAAACAAGAGACCCAGTACTTC
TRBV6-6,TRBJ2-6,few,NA,CASSYRNVLTF,TGTGCCAGCAGTTACAGGAACGTCCTGACTTTC
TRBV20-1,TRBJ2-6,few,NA,CSARLVTGANVLTF,TGCAGTGCTAGATTGGTCACCGGGGCCAACGTCCTGACTTTC
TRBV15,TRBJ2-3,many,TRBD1,CATSRRQGLTDTQYF,TGTGCCACCAGCAGGCGACAGGGGTTGACAGATACGCAGTATTTT
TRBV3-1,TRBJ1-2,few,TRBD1,CASSQYWTRGRGDGYTF,TGTGCCAGCAGCCAATATTGGACCAGGGGGCGAGGGGACGGCTACACCTTC
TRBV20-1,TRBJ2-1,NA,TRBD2,CSAPLAGGSYNEQFF,TGCAGTGCACCTCTAGCGGGAGGGTCCTACAATGAGCAGTTCTTC
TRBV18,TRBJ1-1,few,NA,CASSKGTENTEAFF,TGTGCCAGCTCAAAGGGCACAGAGAACACTGAAGCTTTCTTT
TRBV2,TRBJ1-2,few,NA,CASSISGLANYGYTF,TGTGCCAGCAGTATCTCAGGCTTAGCTAACTATGGCTACACCTTC
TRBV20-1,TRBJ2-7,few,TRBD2,CSGRREVGEQYF,TGCAGTGGTCGGCGGGAGGTAGGGGAGCAGTACTTC
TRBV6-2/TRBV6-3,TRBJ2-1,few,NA,CASSYRDNNEQFF,TGTGCCAGCAGTTACCGGGACAACAATGAGCAGTTCTTC
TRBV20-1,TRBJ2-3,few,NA,CSARRGITDTQYF,TGCAGTGCTAGAAGGGGGATCACAGATACGCAGTATTTT
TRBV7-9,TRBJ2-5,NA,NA,CASTQMGIQETQYF,TGTGCCAGCACCCAAATGGGGATCCAAGAGACCCAGTACTTC
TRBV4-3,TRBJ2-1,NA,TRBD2,CASSQESGRAEQFF,TGCGCCAGCAGCCAGGAGAGCGGGAGGGCGGAGCAGTTCTTC
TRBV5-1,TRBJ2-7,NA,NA,CASSVGGGLDEQYF,TGCGCCAGCAGCGTGGGCGGGGGCCTGGACGAGCAGTACTTC
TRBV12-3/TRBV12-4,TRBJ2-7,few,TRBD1,CASSFPRGTETLYEQYF,TGTGCCAGCAGTTTTCCCCGAGGGACAGAGACCCTCTACGAGCAGTACTTC
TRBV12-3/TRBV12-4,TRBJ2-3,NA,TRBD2,CASSQLAGGGATQYF,TGTGCCAGCAGTCAACTAGCGGGAGGGGGGGCTACGCAGTATTTT
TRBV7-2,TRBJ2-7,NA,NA,CASSSQGPYEQYF,TGTGCCAGCAGCTCCCAAGGGCCCTACGAGCAGTACTTC
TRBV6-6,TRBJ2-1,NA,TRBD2,CASSLDLAGGKNEQFF,TGTGCCAGCAGTCTCGATCTAGCGGGAGGGAAGAATGAGCAGTTCTTC
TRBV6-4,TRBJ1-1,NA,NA,CASSGGEGTEAFF,TGTGCCAGCAGTGGAGGGGAGGGAACTGAAGCTTTCTTT
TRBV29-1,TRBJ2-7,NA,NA,CRDTLSYEQYF,TGCAGGGACACCTTGTCCTACGAGCAGTACTTC
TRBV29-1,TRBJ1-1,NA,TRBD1,CSTCTGGITNTEAFF,TGCAGCACATGTACAGGGGGCATAACCAACACTGAAGCTTTCTTT
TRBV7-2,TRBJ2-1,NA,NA,CASSLAYSRNEQFF,TGTGCCAGCAGCTTAGCCTACTCCCGCAATGAGCAGTTCTTC
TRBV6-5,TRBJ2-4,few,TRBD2,CASSKPGLATNIQYF,TGTGCCAGCAGTAAACCGGGACTAGCAACAAACATTCAGTACTTC
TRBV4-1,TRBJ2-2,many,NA,CASSHGLNTGELFF,TGCGCCAGCAGCCATGGATTGAACACCGGGGAGCTGTTTTTT
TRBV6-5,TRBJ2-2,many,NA,CASVPAGGLGELFF,TGTGCCAGCGTTCCGGCCGGGGGCCTCGGGGAGCTGTTTTTT
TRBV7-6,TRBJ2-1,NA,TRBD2,CASSTSSGRASEQFF,TGTGCCAGCAGCACTAGTAGCGGGAGGGCCAGTGAGCAGTTCTTC
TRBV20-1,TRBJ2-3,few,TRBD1,CSARGSGTGGQDTQYF,TGCAGTGCTAGAGGATCGGGGACAGGGGGGCAAGATACGCAGTATTTT
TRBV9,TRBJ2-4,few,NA,CASSVVPGPGGNIQYF,TGTGCCAGCAGCGTAGTGCCCGGGCCCGGCGGGAACATTCAGTACTTC
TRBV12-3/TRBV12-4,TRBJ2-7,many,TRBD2,CASRNREGVLEQYF,TGTGCCAGCCGGAATAGGGAGGGAGTCCTCGAGCAGTACTTC
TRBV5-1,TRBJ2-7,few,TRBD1,CASRGDSSYEQYF,TGCGCCAGCAGAGGGGACAGTTCCTACGAGCAGTACTTC
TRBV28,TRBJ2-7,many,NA,CASSRTGYSYEQYF,TGTGCCAGCAGCCGAACAGGATACTCCTACGAGCAGTACTTC
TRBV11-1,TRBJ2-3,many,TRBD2,CASSPGLAGGFTDTQYF,TGTGCCAGCAGCCCCGGACTAGCGGGAGGATTCACAGATACGCAGTATTTT
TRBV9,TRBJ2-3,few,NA,CASSVSGGSTDTQYF,TGTGCCAGCAGCGTATCCGGAGGCAGCACAGATACGCAGTATTTT
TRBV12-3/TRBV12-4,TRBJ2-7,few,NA,CASTLDTSYEQYF,TGTGCCAGCACTCTGGACACCTCCTACGAGCAGTACTTC
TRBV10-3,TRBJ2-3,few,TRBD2,CAIRPSGGPDTQYF,TGTGCCATCAGGCCTAGCGGGGGCCCAGATACGCAGTATTTT
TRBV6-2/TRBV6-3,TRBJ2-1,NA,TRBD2,CASSYSPGRSYNEQFF,TGTGCCAGCAGTTACTCCCCCGGGAGGAGCTACAATGAGCAGTTCTTC
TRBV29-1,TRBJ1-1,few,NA,CSVERTEAFF,TGCAGCGTTGAGAGGACTGAAGCTTTCTTT
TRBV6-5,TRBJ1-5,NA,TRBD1,CASSYSAGGRNQPQHF,TGTGCCAGCAGTTACTCAGCAGGGGGCCGCAATCAGCCCCAGCATTTT
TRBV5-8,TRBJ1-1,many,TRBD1,CASSLDLGQKAEAFF,TGTGCCAGCAGCTTGGATCTGGGACAGAAAGCTGAAGCTTTCTTT